These T cell receptor beta chains were read from a single sample in a study of blood T cell repertoires in COVID-19. Measured with immunoSEQ multiplex PCR; TCRdb has only the in-frame clones, and not every one. Of approximately 260,000 clones in the sample, less than 85% are singletons; the top ten hold roughly 4.6%. Material for sequencing was peripheral blood. Receptors originate from a man aged 55 to 70 who had recovered from COVID-19. CDR3s include the opening cysteine and the closing phenylalanine or tryptophan.

V	J	CDR3
TRBV6-5	TRBJ1-6	CASTRTGGNSPLHF
TRBV15	TRBJ2-5	CATSRPTSGWQETQYF
TRBV19	TRBJ1-1	CASSTEVFLRQAFF
TRBV6-5	TRBJ2-1	CASRGQGAINEQFF
TRBV19	TRBJ2-4	CASSIGTENIQYF
TRBV2	TRBJ1-2	CASSVSGSNGYTF
TRBV2	TRBJ1-2	CASSEATGSAGYTF
TRBV6-1	TRBJ1-2	CASSEFPTTGGYTF
TRBV30	TRBJ2-1	CAWSARRSGYHNEQFF
TRBV10-1	TRBJ2-1	CASSEGTSGRQKQFF
TRBV5-5	TRBJ1-4	CASSLRDSREKLFF
TRBV19	TRBJ2-7	CASSQTASSYEQYF
TRBV30	TRBJ1-2	CAWSPAASLPRYGYTF
TRBV18	TRBJ1-3	CASSPSGGWSGNTIYF
TRBV9	TRBJ1-5	CASSVGPGTQPQHF
TRBV5-1	TRBJ2-7	CASSSDRAYEQYF
TRBV6-5	TRBJ1-2	CASSQGDTFYGYTF
TRBV7-2	TRBJ2-7	CASSARDEQYF
TRBV5-5	TRBJ2-7	CASSREGDRAPYEQYF
TRBV11-2	TRBJ1-6	CASSRDRENSPLHF